These T cell receptor beta chains were read from a single sample in a study of CD8 T cells in Susac syndrome. TCRdb re-derived calls from the immunoSEQ multiplex PCR reads in MiXCR, one entry per CDR3 protein. The data hold about 400,000 distinct CDR3 sequences, with 75% to 90% observed a single time. The sample comprised CD8+ T cells from PBMCs. All receptors come from a human donor with multiple sclerosis. CDR3s include the opening cysteine and the closing phenylalanine or tryptophan. The D gene is left open where the match is weak. For some rows the clone size is stated as once, few or many, or as a class when expanded; others skip it.

NA	TRBD2	TRBV2	16	TRBJ2-3	TGTGCCACATTCGTAGAGCGGGGGGCAAGCACAGATACGCAGTATTTT	CATFVERGASTDTQYF
NA	NA	TRBV2	16	TRBJ1-2	TGTGCCAGCAGTGTCCCCAGGGTTGAAGCTAACTATGGCTACACCTTC	CASSVPRVEANYGYTF
NA	TRBD1	TRBV29-1	11	TRBJ1-2	TGCAGCGTAACGACAGGGGAGGGCTACACCTTC	CSVTTGEGYTF
NA	TRBD1	TRBV12-3/TRBV12-4	15	TRBJ2-7	TGTGCCAGCAGTTTGGAGCAGGGGGAGTACTACGAGCAGTACTTC	CASSLEQGEYYEQYF
once	NA	TRBV12-3/TRBV12-4	11	TRBJ1-1	TGTGCCAGCAGGACCGGTTGGGAAGCTTTCTTT	CASRTGWEAFF
NA	NA	TRBV29-1	15	TRBJ2-2	TGCAGCGTTGAAGGACCGGCAGCCGTCACCGGGGAGCTGTTTTTT	CSVEGPAAVTGELFF
NA	NA	TRBV4-1	12	TRBJ2-1	TGCGCCAGCAGCCCAGATACCCATGAGCAGTTCTTC	CASSPDTHEQFF
NA	TRBD2	TRBV7-2	17	TRBJ2-1	TGTGCCAGCAGCCCCGCTGAGGGGCGGGGGTCCTACAATGAGCAGTTCTTC	CASSPAEGRGSYNEQFF
NA	NA	TRBV4-1	13	TRBJ1-2	TGCGCCAGCAGCCAAGAGGGGGCGCGGGGCTACACCTTC	CASSQEGARGYTF
NA	TRBD2	TRBV7-6	15	TRBJ2-2	TGTGCCAGCTTACCACCGGGACTAGCCACCGGGGAGCTGTTTTTT	CASLPPGLATGELFF
once	NA	TRBV27	15	TRBJ1-3	TGTGCCAGCAGTTTGAGTTGGGGGGCTGGAAACACCATATATTTT	CASSLSWGAGNTIYF
once	TRBD2	TRBV28	19	TRBJ2-7	TGTGCCAGCAGAGGATTCACGGCGGGACTAGCGGGAGGGCCGGAAGAGCAGTACTTC	CASRGFTAGLAGGPEEQYF
NA	NA	TRBV4-1	18	TRBJ1-1	TGCGCCAGCAGCCAAGATGGCCAGGGCGTGGTAGGTGACACTGAAGCTTTCTTT	CASSQDGQGVVGDTEAFF
NA	TRBD1	TRBV2	13	TRBJ1-1	TGTGCCAGCAGTGAAATAGGGGGCTTTGAAGCTTTCTTT	CASSEIGGFEAFF
NA	NA	TRBV12-3/TRBV12-4	15	TRBJ1-5	TGTGCCAGCAGTTTGTTTGACAGTCTGACTCAGCCCCAGCATTTT	CASSLFDSLTQPQHF
NA	NA	TRBV29-1	13	TRBJ2-5	TGCAGCGTGGACCTGACTGGCCAAGAGACCCAGTACTTC	CSVDLTGQETQYF
NA	NA	TRBV7-9	14	TRBJ1-1	TGTGCCAGCAGCTGGGGTGAGGGACCGGATATCGCTTTCTTT	CASSWGEGPDIAFF
few	NA	TRBV6-5	13	TRBJ2-7	TGTGCCAGCAGTTACCGGACAGATTACGAGCAGTACTTC	CASSYRTDYEQYF
NA	NA	TRBV19	14	TRBJ2-5	TGTGCCAGTAGTATCCGGCACATTCAAGAGACCCAGTACTTC	CASSIRHIQETQYF
NA	NA	TRBV5-1	13	TRBJ2-7	TGCGCCAGCAGCTTGGAAGCGATGTACGAGCAGTACTTC	CASSLEAMYEQYF
NA	TRBD1	TRBV30	16	TRBJ1-1	TGTGCCTGGAGTGTAAGGGGACAGGGACTGAACACTGAAGCTTTCTTT	CAWSVRGQGLNTEAFF